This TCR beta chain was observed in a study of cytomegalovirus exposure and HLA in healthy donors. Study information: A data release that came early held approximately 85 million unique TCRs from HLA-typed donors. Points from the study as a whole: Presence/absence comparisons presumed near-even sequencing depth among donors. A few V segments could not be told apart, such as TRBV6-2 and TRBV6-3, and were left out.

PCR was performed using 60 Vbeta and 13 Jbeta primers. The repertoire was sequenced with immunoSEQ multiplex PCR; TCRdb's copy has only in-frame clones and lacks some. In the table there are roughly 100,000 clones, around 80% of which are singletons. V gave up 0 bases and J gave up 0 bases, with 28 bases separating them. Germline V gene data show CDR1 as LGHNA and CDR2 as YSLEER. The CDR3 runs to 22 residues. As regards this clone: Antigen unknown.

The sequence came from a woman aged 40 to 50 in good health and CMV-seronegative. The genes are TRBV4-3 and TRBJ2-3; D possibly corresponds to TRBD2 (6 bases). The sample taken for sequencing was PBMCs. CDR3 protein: CASSQDSGMGAGLSSSTDTQYF. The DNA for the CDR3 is TGCGCCAGCAGCCAAGATTCGGGGATGGGAGCGGGCCTCTCTTCTAGCACAGATACGCAGTATTTT.